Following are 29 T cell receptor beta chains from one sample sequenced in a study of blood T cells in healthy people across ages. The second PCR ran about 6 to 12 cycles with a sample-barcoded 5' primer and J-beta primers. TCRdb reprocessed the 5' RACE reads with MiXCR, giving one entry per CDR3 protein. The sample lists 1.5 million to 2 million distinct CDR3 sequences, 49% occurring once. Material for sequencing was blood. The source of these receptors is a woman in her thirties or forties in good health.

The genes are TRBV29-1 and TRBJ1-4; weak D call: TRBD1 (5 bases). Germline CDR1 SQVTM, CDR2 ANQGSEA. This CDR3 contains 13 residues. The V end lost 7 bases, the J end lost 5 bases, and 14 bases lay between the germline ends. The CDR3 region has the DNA TGCAGCGCTTCGGACACCGCAAATGAAAAACTGTTTTTT. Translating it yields CSASDTANEKLFF. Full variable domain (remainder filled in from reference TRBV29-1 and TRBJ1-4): SAVISQKPSRDICQRGTSLTIQCQVDSQVTMMFWYRQQPGQSLTLIATANQGSEATYESGFVIDKFPISRPNLTFSTLTVSNMSPEDSSIYLCSASDTANEKLFFGSGTQLSVL.

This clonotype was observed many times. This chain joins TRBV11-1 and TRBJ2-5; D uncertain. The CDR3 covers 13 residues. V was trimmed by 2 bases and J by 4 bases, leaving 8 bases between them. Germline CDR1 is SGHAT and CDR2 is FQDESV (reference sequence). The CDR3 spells CASSLRTVETQYF. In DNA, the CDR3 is TGTGCCAGCAGCTTAAGGACGGTAGAGACCCAGTACTTC.

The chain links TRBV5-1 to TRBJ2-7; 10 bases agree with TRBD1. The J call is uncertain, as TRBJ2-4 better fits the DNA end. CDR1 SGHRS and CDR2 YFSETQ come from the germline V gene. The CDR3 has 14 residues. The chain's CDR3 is CASSSVTGGNIQYF. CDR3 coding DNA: TGCGCCAGCAGCTCCGTGACAGGGGGCAACATTCAGTACTTC.

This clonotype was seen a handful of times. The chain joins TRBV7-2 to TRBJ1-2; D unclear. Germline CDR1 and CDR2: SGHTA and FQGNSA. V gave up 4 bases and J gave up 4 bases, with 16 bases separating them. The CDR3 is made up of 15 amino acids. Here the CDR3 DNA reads TGTGCCAGCAGCTCTCGGCCGGCAGAGGGCTATGGCTACACCTTC. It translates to CASSSRPAEGYGYTF.

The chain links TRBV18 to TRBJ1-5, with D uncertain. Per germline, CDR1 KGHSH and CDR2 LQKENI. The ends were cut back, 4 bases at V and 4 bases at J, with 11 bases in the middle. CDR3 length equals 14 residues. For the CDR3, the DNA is TGTGCCAGCTCACGGGCCCGTGGGAATCAGCCCCAGCATTTT. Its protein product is CASSRARGNQPQHF.

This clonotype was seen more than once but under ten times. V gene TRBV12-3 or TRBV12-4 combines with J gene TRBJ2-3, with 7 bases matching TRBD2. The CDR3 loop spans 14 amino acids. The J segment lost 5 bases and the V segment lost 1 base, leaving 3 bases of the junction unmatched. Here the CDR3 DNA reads TGTGCCAGCAGTTTAGGGGACTACCAAGATACGCAGTATTTT. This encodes CASSLGDYQDTQYF.

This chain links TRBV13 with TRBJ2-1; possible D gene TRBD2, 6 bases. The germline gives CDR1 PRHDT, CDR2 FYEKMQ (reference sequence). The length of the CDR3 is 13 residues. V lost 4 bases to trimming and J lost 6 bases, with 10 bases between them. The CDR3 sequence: CASSSGSLNEQFF. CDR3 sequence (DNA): TGTGCCAGCAGCTCCGGGAGTCTCAATGAGCAGTTCTTC.

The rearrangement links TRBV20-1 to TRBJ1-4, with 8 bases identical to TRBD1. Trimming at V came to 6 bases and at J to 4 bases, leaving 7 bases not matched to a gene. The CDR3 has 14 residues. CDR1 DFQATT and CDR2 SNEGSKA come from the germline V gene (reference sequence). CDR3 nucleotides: TGCAGTGCCCTGCAGGGGGCAATTAATGAAAAACTGTTTTTT. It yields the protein CSALQGAINEKLFF.

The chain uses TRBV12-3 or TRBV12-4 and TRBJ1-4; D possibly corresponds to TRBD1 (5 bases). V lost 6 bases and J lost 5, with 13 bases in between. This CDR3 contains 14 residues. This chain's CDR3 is CASRRGTLNEKLFF. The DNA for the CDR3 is TGTGCCAGCAGACGTGGGACCCTCAATGAAAAACTGTTTTTT.

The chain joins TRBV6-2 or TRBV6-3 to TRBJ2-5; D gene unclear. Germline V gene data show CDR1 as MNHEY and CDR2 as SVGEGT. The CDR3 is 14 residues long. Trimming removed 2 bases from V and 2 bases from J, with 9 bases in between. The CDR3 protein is CASSYALGQETQYF. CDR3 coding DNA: TGTGCCAGCAGTTACGCGCTGGGGCAAGAGACCCAGTACTTC.

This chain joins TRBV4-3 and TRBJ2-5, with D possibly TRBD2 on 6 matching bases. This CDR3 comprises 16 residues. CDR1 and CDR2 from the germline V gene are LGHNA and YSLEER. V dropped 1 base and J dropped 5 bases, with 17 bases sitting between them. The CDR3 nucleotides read TGCGCCAGCAGCCAAGGAGGCAGTCCAGGGAGGGAGACCCAGTACTTC. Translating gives CASSQGGSPGRETQYF.

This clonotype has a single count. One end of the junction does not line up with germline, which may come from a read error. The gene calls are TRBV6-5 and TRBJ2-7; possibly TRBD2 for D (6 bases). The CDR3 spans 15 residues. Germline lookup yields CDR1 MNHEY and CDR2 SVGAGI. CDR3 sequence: CASSIDRDFSYGQYF. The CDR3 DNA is TGTGCCAGCAGTATAGACCGGGACTTCTCCTACGGGCAGTACTTC.

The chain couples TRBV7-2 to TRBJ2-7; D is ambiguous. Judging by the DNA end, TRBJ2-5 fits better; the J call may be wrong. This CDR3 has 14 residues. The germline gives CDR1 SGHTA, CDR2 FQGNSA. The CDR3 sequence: CASSLNIQERTQYF. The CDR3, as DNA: TGTGCCAGCAGCTTAAACATCCAAGAGCGGACCCAGTACTTC.

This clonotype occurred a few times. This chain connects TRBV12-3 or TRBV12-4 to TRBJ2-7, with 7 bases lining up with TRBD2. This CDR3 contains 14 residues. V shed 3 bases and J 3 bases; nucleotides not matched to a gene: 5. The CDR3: CASSFGASGYEQYF. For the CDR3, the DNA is TGTGCCAGCAGTTTCGGGGCTAGCGGCTACGAGCAGTACTTC.

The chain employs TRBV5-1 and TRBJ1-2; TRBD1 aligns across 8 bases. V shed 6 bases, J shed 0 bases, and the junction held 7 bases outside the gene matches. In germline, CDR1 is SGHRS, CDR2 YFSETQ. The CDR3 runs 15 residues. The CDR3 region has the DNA TGCGCCAGCACCCTACAGGGGGGAGCTAACTATGGCTACACCTTC. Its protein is CASTLQGGANYGYTF.

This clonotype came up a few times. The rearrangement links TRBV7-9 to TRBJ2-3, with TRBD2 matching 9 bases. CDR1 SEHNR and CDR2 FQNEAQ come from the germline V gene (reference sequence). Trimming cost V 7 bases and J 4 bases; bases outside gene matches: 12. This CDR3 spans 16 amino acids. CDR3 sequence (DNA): TGTGCCAGCACCAAGCTCGGGACTAGCTCCTCAGATACGCAGTATTTT. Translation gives CASTKLGTSSSDTQYF. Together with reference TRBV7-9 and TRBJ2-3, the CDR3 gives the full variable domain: DTGVSQNPRHKITKRGQNVTFRCDPISEHNRLYWYRQTLGQGPEFLTYFQNEAQLEKSRLLSDRFSAERPKGSFSTLEIQRTEQGDSAMYLCASTKLGTSSSDTQYFGPGTRLTVL.

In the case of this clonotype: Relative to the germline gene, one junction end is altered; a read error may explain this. The CDR3 DNA is TGCAGCGCCTCCGGGACAGGGAGCACAGATACGCTGTATTTT. Amino acid sequence: CSASGTGSTDTLYF. The chain has TRBV29-1 and TRBJ2-3; 9 positions match TRBD1. CDR1 is SQVTM and CDR2 is ANQGSEA in the germline V gene. This CDR3 comprises 14 residues.

In DNA, the CDR3 is TGCAGCGTTGAGTGGTTGGCAAATACGCAGTATTTT. Its translation: CSVEWLANTQYF. The V and J genes are TRBV29-1 and TRBJ2-3; D is unclear. V lost 3 bases and J 7 bases, leaving 11 bases between the germline ends. The CDR3 has 12 amino acids. Germline CDR1 SQVTM, CDR2 ANQGSEA.

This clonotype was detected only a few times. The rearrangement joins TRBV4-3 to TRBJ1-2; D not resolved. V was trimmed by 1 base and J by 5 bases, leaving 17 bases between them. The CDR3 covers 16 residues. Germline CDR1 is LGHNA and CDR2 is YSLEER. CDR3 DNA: TGCGCCAGCAGCCAAGCGCTTAGCAACCCTGGGTATGGCTACACCTTC. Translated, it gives CASSQALSNPGYGYTF.

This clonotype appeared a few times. The chain's CDR3 is CASSLSLGQSSTDTQYF. As DNA, the CDR3 is TGTGCCAGCAGTTTATCGCTCGGCCAGTCTAGCACAGATACGCAGTATTTT. The chain carries TRBV27 and TRBJ2-3; no clear D. V shed 0 bases and J shed 0 bases, with 13 bases lying between them. The CDR3 covers 17 residues. CDR1 MNHEY and CDR2 SMNVEV come from the germline V gene (reference sequence).

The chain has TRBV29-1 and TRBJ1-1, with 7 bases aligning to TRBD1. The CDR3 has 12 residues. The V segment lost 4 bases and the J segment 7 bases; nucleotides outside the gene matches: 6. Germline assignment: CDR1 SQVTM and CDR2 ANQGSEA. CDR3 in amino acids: CSVADRLFEAFF. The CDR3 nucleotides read TGCAGCGTTGCGGACAGGTTATTTGAAGCTTTCTTT. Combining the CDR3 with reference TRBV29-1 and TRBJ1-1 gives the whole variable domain SAVISQKPSRDICQRGTSLTIQCQVDSQVTMMFWYRQQPGQSLTLIATANQGSEATYESGFVIDKFPISRPNLTFSTLTVSNMSPEDSSIYLCSVADRLFEAFFGQGTRLTVV.

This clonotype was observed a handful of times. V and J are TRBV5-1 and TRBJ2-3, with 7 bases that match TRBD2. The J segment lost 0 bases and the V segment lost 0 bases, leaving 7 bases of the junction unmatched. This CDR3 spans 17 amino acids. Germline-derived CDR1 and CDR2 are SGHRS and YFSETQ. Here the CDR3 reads CASSLDPGGTSTDTQYF. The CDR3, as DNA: TGCGCCAGCAGCTTGGATCCCGGGGGGACTAGCACAGATACGCAGTATTTT.

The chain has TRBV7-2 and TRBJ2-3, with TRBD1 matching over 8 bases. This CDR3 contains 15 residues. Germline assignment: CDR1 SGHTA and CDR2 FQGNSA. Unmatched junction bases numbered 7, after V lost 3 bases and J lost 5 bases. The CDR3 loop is CASSFAGGKGDTQYF. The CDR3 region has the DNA TGTGCCAGCAGCTTTGCAGGGGGCAAGGGAGATACGCAGTATTTT.

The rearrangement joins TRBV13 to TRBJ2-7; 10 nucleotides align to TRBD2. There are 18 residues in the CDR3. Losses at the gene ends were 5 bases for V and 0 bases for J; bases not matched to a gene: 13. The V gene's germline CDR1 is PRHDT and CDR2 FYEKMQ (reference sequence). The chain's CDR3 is CASSQGLAGGYSSYEQYF. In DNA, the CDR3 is TGTGCCAGCAGCCAGGGGTTAGCGGGGGGCTACAGCTCCTACGAGCAGTACTTC.

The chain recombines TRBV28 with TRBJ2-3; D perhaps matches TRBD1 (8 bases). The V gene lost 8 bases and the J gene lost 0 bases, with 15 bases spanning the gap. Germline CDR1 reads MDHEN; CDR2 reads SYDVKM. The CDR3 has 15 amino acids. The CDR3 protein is CASGGGQASTDTQYF. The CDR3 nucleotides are TGTGCCAGCGGGGGGGGACAGGCGAGCACAGATACGCAGTATTTT.

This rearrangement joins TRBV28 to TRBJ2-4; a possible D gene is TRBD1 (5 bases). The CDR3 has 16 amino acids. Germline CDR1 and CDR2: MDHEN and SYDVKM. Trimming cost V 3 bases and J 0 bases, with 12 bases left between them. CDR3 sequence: CASSFLDTVAKNIQYF. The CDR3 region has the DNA TGTGCCAGCAGTTTCTTGGACACCGTAGCCAAAAACATTCAGTACTTC.

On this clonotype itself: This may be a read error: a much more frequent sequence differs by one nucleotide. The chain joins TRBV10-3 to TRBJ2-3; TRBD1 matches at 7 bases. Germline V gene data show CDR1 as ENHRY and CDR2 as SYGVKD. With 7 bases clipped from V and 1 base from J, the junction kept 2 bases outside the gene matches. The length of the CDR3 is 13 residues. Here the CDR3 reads CAITGQGTDTQYF. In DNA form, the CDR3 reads TGTGCCATCACCGGACAGGGCACAGATACGCAGTATTTT.

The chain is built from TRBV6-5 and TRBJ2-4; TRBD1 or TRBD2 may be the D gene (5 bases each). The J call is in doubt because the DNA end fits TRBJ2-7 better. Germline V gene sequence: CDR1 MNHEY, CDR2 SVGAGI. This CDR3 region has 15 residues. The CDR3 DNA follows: TGTGCCAGCAGTTACTTCGGGACGGACCACTACGAGCAGTACTTC. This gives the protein CASSYFGTDHYEQYF.

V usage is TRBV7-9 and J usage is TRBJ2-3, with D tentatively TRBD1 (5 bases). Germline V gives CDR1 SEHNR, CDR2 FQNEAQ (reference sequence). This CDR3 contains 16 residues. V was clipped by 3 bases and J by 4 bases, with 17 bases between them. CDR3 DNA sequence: TGTGCCAGCAGCTTCCGAACAGGTATCGGTTCAGATACGCAGTATTTT. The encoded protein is CASSFRTGIGSDTQYF. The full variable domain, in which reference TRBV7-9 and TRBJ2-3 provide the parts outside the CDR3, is DTGVSQNPRHKITKRGQNVTFRCDPISEHNRLYWYRQTLGQGPEFLTYFQNEAQLEKSRLLSDRFSAERPKGSFSTLEIQRTEQGDSAMYLCASSFRTGIGSDTQYFGPGTRLTVL.